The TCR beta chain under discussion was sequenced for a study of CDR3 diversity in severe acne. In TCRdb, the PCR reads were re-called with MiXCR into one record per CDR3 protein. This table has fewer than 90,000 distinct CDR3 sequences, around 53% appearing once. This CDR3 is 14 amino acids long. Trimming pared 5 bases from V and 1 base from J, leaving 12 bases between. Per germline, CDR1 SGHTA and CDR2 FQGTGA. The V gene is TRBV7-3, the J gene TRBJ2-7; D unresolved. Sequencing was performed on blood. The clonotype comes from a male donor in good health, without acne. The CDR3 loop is CASSLNTQSYEQYF. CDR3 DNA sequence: TGTGCCAGCAGCCTCAACACTCAGTCCTACGAGCAGTACTTC. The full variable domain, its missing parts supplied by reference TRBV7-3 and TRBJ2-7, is GAGVSQTPSNKVTEKGKYVELRCDPISGHTALYWYRQSLGQGPEFLIYFQGTGAADDSGLPNDRFFAVRPEGSVSTLKIQRTERGDSAVYLCASSLNTQSYEQYFGPGTRLTVT.